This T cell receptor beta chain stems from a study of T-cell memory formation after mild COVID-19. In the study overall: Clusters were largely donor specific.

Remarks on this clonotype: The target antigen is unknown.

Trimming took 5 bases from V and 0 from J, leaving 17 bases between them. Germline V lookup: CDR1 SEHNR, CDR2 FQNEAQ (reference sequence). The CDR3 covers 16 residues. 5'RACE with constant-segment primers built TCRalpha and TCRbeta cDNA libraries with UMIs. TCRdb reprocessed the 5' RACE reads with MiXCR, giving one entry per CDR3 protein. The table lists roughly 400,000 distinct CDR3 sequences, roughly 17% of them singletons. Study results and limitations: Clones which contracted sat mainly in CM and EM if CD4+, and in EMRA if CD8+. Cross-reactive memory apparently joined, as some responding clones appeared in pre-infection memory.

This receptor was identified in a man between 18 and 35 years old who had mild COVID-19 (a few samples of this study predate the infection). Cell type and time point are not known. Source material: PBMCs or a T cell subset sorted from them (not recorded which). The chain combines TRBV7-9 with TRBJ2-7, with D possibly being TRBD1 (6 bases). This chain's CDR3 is CASSPRRGTPSYEQYF. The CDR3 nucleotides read TGTGCCAGCAGCCCCCGTAGGGGGACCCCCTCCTACGAGCAGTACTTC.